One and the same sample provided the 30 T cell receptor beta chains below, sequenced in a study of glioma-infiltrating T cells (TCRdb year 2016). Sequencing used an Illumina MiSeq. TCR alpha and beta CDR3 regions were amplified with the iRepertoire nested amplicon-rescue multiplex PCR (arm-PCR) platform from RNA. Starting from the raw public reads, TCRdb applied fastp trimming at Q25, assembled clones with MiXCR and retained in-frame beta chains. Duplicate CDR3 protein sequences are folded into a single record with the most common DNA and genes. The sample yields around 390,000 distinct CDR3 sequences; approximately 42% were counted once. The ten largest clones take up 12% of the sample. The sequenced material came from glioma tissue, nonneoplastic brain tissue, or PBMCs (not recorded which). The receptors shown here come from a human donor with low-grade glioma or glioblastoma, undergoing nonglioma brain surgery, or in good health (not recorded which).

CDR3 amino acids: CASSIAAISYEQYF. The CDR3 DNA reads as TGTGCCAGTAGTATAGCGGCGATCTCCTACGAGCAGTACTTC. This chain joins TRBV19 and TRBJ2-7; no definite D call. The CDR3 is 14 amino acids. CDR1 and CDR2 from the germline V gene are LNHDA and SQIVND (reference sequence). Trimming pared 1 base from V and 0 bases from J, leaving 7 bases between.

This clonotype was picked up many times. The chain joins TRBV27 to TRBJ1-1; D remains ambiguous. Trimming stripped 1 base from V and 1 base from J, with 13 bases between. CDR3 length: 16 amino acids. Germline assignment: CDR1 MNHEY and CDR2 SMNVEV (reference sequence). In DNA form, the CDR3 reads TGTGCCAGCAGTTTATTCGCCGGGTCTCGGAACACTGAAGCTTTCTTT. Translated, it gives CASSLFAGSRNTEAFF.

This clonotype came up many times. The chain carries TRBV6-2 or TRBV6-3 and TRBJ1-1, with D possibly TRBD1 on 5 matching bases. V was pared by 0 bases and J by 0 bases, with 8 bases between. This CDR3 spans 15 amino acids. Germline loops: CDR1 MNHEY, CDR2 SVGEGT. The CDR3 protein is CASSYSGQLNTEAFF. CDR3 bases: TGTGCCAGCAGTTACTCGGGGCAGTTGAACACTGAAGCTTTCTTT.

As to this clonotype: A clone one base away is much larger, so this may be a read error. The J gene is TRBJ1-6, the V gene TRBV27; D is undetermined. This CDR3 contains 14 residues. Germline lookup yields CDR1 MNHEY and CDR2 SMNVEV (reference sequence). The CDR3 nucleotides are TGTGCCAGCAGTTTAGCGCTGGGGAATTCACCCCTCTACTTT. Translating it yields CASSLALGNSPLYF.

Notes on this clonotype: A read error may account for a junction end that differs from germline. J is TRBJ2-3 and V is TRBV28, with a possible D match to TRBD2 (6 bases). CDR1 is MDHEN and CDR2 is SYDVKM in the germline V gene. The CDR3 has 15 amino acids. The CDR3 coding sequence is TGTGTCAGCAGTTTCTTCCGCGGGGTCGCAGATACGCAGTATTTT. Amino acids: CVSSFFRGVADTQYF.

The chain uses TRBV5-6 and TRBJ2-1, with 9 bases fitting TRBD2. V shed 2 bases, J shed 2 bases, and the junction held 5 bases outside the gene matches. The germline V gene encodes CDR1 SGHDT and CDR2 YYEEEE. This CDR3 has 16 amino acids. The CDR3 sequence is CASSFQTSGPYNEQFF. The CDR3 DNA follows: TGTGCCAGCAGCTTTCAGACTAGCGGTCCCTACAATGAGCAGTTCTTC.

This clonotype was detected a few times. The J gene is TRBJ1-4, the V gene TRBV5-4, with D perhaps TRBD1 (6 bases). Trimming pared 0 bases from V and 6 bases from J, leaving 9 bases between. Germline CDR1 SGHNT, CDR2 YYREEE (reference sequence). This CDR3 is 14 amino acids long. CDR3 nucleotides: TGTGCCAGCAGCTTGGCGGGGGCGGATGAAAAACTGTTTTTT. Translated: CASSLAGADEKLFF. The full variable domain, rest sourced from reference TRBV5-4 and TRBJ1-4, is ETGVTQSPTHLIKTRGQQVTLRCSSQSGHNTVSWYQQALGQGPQFIFQYYREEENGRGNFPPRFSGLQFPNYSSELNVNALELDDSALYLCASSLAGADEKLFFGSGTQLSVL.

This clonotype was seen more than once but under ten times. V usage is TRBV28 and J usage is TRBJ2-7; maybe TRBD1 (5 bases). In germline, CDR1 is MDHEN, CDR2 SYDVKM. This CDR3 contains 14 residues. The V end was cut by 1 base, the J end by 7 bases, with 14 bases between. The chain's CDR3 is CASSLLLGPGEQYF. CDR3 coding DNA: TGTGCCAGCAGTTTATTGCTAGGACCAGGGGAGCAGTACTTC.

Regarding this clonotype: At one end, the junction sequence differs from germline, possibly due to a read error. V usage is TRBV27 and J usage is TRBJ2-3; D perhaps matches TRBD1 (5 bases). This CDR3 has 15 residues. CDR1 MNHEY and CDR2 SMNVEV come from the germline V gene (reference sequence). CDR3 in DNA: TGTGCCAGCAGTCTAATGTACAGTAGCACAGGTACGCAGTATTTT. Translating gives CASSLMYSSTGTQYF.

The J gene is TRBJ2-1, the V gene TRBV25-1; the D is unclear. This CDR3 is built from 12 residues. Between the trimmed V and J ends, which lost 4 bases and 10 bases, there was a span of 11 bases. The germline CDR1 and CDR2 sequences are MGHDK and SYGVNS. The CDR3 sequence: CASSVPGREQFF. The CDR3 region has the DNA TGTGCCAGCAGTGTCCCAGGAAGGGAGCAGTTCTTC.

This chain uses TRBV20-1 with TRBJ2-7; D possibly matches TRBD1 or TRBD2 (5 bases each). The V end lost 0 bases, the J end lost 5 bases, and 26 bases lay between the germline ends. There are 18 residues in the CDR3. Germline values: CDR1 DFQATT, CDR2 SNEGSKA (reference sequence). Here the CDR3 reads CSARDGDRPTSRPDEQYF. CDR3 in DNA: TGCAGTGCTAGAGACGGGGACCGCCCCACGAGCAGGCCCGACGAGCAGTACTTC.

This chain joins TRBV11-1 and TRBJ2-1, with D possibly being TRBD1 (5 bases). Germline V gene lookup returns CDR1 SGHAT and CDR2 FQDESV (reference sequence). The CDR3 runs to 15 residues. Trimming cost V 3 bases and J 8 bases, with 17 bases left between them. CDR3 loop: CASSFDRRFGDEQFF. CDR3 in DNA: TGTGCCAGCAGCTTTGACAGACGATTTGGGGATGAGCAGTTCTTC.

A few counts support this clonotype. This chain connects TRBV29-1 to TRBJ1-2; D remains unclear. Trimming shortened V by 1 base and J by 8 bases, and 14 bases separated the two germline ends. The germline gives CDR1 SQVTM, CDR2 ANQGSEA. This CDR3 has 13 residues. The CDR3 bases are TGCAGCGTTGAAGTTTCGGGCAGAGTGGGCTACACCTTC. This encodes CSVEVSGRVGYTF. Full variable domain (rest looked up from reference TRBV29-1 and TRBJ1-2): SAVISQKPSRDICQRGTSLTIQCQVDSQVTMMFWYRQQPGQSLTLIATANQGSEATYESGFVIDKFPISRPNLTFSTLTVSNMSPEDSSIYLCSVEVSGRVGYTFGSGTRLTVV.

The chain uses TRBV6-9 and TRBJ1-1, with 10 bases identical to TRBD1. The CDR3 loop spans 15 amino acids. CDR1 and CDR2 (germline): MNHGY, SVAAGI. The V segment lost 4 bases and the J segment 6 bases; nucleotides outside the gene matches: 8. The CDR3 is CASSLTGGRASEAFF. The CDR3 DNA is TGTGCCAGCAGTTTGACAGGGGGCCGGGCCTCTGAAGCTTTCTTT.

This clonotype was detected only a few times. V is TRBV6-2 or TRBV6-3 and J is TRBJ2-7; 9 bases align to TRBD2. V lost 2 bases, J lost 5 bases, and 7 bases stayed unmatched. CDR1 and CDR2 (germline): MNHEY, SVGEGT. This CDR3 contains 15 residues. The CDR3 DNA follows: TGTGCCAGCAGTTACGGGGCGGGAGGGTCCCACGAGCAGTACTTC. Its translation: CASSYGAGGSHEQYF.

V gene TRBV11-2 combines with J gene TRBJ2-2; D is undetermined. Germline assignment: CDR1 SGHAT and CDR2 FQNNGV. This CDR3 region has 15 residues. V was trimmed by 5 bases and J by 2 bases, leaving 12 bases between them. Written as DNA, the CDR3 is TGTGCCAGCAGCCAACGGATCAGCAACACCGGGGAGCTGTTTTTT. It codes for CASSQRISNTGELFF. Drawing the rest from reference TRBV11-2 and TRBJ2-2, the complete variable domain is EAGVAQSPRYKIIEKRQSVAFWCNPISGHATLYWYQQILGQGPKLLIQFQNNGVVDDSQLPKDRFSAERLKGVDSTLKIQPAKLEDSAVYLCASSQRISNTGELFFGEGSRLTVL.

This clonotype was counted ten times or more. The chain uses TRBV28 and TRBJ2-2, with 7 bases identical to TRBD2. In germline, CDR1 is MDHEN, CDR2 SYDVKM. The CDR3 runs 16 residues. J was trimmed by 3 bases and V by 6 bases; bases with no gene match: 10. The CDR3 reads CASSPHAGVDTGELFF. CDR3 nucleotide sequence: TGTGCCAGCAGCCCCCACGCGGGAGTGGACACCGGGGAGCTGTTTTTT.

This chain's CDR3 is CASSLPMGQGINYEQYF. CDR3 bases: TGTGCCAGCAGCTTACCCATGGGACAGGGGATTAATTACGAGCAGTACTTC. The chain couples TRBV7-9 to TRBJ2-7, with 10 bases fitting TRBD1. Germline V gene sequence: CDR1 SEHNR, CDR2 FQNEAQ (reference sequence). The J segment lost 4 bases and the V segment lost 2 bases, leaving 11 bases of the junction unmatched. CDR3 size: 17 residues. The variable domain in full, completed from reference TRBV7-9 and TRBJ2-7, reads DTGVSQNPRHKITKRGQNVTFRCDPISEHNRLYWYRQTLGQGPEFLTYFQNEAQLEKSRLLSDRFSAERPKGSFSTLEIQRTEQGDSAMYLCASSLPMGQGINYEQYFGPGTRLTVT.

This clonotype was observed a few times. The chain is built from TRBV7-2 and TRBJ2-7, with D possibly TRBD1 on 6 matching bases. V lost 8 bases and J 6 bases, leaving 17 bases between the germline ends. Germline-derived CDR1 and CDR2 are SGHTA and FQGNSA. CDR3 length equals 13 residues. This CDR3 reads CASRTVPTSEQYF. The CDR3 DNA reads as TGTGCCAGCCGGACAGTACCGACCTCCGAGCAGTACTTC. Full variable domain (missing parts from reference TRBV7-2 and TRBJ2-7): GAGVSQSPSNKVTEKGKDVELRCDPISGHTALYWYRQSLGQGLEFLIYFQGNSAPDKSGLPSDRFSAERTGGSVSTLTIQRTQQEDSAVYLCASRTVPTSEQYFGPGTRLTVT.

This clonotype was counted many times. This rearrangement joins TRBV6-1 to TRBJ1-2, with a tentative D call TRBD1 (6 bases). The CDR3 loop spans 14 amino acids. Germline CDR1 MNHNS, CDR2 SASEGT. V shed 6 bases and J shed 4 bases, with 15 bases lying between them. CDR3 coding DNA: TGTGCCAGCAGATCGACAGGAGATGGCTATGGCTACACCTTC. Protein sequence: CASRSTGDGYGYTF.

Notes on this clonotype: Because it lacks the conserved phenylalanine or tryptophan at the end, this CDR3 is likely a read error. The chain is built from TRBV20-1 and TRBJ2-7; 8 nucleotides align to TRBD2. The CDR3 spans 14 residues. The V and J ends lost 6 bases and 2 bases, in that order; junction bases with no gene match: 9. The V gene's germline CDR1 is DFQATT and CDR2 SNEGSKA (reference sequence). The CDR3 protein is CSARPGLDTYEQYL. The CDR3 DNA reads TGCAGTGCGCGTCCGGGACTAGACACCTACGAGCAGTACTTA.

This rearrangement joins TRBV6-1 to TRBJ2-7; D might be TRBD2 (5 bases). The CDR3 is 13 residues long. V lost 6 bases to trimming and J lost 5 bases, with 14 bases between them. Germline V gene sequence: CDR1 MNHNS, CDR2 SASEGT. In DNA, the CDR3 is TGTGCCAGCAGGGCGGGCCTGCTAAACGAGCAGTACTTC. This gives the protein CASRAGLLNEQYF.

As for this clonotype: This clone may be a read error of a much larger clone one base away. The CDR3: CSESGYRSYEQYF. As DNA, the CDR3 is TGCAGTGAATCGGGGTACCGGTCCTACGAGCAGTACTTC. The chain links TRBV20-1 to TRBJ2-7; D might be TRBD2 (5 bases). This CDR3 is 13 amino acids long. Looked up from germline, CDR1 is DFQATT and CDR2 is SNEGSKA (reference sequence). The V end was cut by 7 bases, the J end by 1 base, with 14 bases between.

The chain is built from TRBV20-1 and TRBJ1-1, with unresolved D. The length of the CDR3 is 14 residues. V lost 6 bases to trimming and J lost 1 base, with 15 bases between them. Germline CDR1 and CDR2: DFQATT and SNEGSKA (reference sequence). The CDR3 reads CSATHRPGNTEAFF. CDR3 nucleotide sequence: TGCAGTGCAACCCACCGGCCAGGGAACACTGAAGCTTTCTTT.

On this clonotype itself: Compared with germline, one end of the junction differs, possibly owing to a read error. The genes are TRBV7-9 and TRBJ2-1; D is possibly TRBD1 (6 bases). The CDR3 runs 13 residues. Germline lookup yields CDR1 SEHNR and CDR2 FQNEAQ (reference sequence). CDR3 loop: CASSRLTGQQQFF. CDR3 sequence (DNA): TGCGCCAGCAGCCGGCTAACGGGACAACAGCAGTTCTTC.

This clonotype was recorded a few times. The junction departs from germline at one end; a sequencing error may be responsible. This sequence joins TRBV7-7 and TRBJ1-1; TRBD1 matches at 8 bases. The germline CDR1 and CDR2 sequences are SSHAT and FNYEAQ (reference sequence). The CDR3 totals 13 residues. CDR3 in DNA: TGTGCTAGCAGCTCGGACAGGGACACTGAAGCTTTCTTT. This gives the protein CASSSDRDTEAFF.

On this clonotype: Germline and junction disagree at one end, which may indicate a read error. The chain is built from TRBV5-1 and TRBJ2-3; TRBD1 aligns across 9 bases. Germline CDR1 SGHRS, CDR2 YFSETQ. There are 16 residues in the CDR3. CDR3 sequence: CANSLRPGQGTDTQYF. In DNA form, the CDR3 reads TGCGCCAACAGCCTCCGCCCGGGACAGGGTACAGATACGCAGTATTTT.

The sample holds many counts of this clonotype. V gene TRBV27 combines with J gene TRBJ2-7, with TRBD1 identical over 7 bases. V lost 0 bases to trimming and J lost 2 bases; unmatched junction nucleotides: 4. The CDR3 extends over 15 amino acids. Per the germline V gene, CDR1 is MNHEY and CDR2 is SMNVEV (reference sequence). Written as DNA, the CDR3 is TGTGCCAGCAGTTTATCGGCAGGACAGGCCTACGAGCAGTACTTC. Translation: CASSLSAGQAYEQYF.

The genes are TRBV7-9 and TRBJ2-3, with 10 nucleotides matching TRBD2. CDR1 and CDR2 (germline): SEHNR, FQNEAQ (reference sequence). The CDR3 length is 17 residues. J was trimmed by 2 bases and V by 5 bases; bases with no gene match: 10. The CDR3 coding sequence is TGTGCCAGCAGCCTCTCCCCCGGACTAGCGGTCACAGATACGCAGTATTTT. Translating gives CASSLSPGLAVTDTQYF.

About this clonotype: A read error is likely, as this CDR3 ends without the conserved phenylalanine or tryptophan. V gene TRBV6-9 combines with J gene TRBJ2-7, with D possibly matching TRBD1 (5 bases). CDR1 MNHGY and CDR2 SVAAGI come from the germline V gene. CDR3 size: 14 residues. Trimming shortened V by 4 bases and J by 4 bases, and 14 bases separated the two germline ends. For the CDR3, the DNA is TGTGCCAGCAGTTCCCGACAGCCTTTGTACGAGCAGTACTCC. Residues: CASSSRQPLYEQYS.